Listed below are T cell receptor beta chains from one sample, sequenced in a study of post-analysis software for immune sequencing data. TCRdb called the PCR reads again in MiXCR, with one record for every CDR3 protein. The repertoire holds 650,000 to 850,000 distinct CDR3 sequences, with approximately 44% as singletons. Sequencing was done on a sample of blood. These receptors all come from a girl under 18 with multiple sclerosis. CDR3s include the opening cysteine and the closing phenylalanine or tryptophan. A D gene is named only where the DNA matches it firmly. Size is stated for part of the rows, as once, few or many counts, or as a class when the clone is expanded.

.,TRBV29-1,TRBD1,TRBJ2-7,TGCAGCGTTTCTCGGACAGGGACAGACGAGCAGTACTTC,CSVSRTGTDEQYF
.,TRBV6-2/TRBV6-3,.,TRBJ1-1,TGTACCAGCACCTCTCCCGGTGAAGCTTTCTTT,CTSTSPGEAFF
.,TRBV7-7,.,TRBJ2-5,TGTGCTAGCAGCCTAGGGACAAGGCGAGGGGAGACCCAGTACTTC,CASSLGTRRGETQYF
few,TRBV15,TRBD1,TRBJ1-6,TGTGCCACCACCAAGACAGGGGCGGGCAATTCACCCCTCCACTTT,CATTKTGAGNSPLHF
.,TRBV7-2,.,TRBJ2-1,TGTGCCAGCAGCTTAGCTGGCGGACGACGGTTGGAGACCCAGTTCTTC,CASSLAGGRRLETQFF
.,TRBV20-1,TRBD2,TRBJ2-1,TGCAGTGCTAGATGGCCCGGGAGGTCTAATGAGCAGTTCTTC,CSARWPGRSNEQFF
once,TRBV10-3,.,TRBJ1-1,TGTGCCATCAGTGAGTCCGAGGTTGAAGCTTTCTTT,CAISESEVEAFF
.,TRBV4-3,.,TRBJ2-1,TGCGCCAGCAGCCAAGATGGAAGGGACAACCAGTTCTTC,CASSQDGRDNQFF
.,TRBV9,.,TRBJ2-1,TGTGCCAGCAGCGTAGGTGGGTTCAATGAGCAGTTCTTC,CASSVGGFNEQFF
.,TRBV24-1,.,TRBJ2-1,TGTGCCACCAGGGCAGGTAGCGGACCCAGCTCCTACAATGAGCAGTTCTTC,CATRAGSGPSSYNEQFF
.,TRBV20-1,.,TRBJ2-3,TGCAGTCTACCCCACGGCGCAGATACGCAGTATTTT,CSLPHGADTQYF
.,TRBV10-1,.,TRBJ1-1,TGCGCCAGCAGTCTACGGGCCCAAGACACTGAAGCTTTCTTT,CASSLRAQDTEAFF
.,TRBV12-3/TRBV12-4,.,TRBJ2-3,TGTGCCAGCAGTTTCCCGCGGACTGGTAGCACAGATATGGAGTATTTT,CASSFPRTGSTDMEYF
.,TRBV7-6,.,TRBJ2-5,TGTGCCAGCAGCTTAGTTGGGACAATGCAAGAGACCCAGTACTTC,CASSLVGTMQETQYF
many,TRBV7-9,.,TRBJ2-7,TGTGCCACATCTGGAGGGAAAGGCGAGCAGTACTTC,CATSGGKGEQYF
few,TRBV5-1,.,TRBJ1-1,TGTGCCAGCAGTTTGGCAGGGAGGAACACTGAAGCTTTCTTT,CASSLAGRNTEAFF
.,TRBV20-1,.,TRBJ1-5,TGCAGTGCTAGAGGGGGGGATCAGCCCCAGCATTTT,CSARGGDQPQHF
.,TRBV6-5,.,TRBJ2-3,TGTGCCAGCAGTTCTACCATAACAGATACGCAGTATTTT,CASSSTITDTQYF
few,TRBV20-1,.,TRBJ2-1,TGCAGTGCCAGTCGGTCTAGCTCCCCCGGAAATGAGCAGTTCTTC,CSASRSSSPGNEQFF
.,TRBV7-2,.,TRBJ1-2,TGTGCCAGCAGCTTAGATACAGACGCCCGAGGCTACACCTTC,CASSLDTDARGYTF
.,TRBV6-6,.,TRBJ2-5,TGTGCCAGCAGTCCCTGGGGTAACCAAGAGACCCAGTACTTC,CASSPWGNQETQYF
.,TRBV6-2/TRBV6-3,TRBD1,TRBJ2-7,TGTGCCAGCAGTGCGTCCGGGACAGGTTTCGAGCAGTACTTC,CASSASGTGFEQYF
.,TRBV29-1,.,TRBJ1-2,TGCAGCGTTGTCTTGGCGACAGACTATGGCTACACCTTC,CSVVLATDYGYTF
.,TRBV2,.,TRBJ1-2,TGTGCCAGCAGGGGAAGGGACGATCTAACGTTGTCGAGCGCCTCCTACACCTTC,CASRGRDDLTLSSASYTF